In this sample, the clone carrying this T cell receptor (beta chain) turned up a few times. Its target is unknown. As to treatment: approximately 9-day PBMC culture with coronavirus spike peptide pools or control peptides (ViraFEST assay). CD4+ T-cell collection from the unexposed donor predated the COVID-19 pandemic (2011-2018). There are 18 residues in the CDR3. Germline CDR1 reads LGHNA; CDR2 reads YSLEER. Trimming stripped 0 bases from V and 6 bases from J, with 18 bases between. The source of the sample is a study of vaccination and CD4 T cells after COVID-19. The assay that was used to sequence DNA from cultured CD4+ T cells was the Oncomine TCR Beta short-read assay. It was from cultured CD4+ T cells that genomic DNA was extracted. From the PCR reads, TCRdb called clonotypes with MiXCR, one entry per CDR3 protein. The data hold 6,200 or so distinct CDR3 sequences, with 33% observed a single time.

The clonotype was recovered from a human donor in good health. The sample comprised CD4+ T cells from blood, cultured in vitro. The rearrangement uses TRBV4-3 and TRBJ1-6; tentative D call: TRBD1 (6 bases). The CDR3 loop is CASSQDYGRGQPNSPLHF. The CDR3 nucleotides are TGCGCCAGCAGCCAAGATTACGGGCGGGGACAACCTAATTCACCCCTCCACTTT.